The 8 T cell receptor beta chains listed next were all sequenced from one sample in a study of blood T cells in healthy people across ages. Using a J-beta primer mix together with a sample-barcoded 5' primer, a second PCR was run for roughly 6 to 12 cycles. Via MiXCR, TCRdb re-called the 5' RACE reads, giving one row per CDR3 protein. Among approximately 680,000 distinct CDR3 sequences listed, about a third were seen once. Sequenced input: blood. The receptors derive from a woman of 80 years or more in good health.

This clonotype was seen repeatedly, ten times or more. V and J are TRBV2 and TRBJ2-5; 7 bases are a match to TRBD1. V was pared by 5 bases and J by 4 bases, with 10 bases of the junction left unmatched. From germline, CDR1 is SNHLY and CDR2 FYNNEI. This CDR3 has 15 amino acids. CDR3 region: CASSSSTGNGETQYF. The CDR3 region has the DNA TGTGCCAGCAGTTCGTCGACAGGGAATGGAGAGACCCAGTACTTC. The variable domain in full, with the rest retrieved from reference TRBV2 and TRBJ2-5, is EPEVTQTPSHQVTQMGQEVILRCVPISNHLYFYWYRQILGQKVEFLVSFYNNEISEKSEIFDDQFSVERPDGSNFTLKIRSTKLEDSAMYFCASSSSTGNGETQYFGPGTRLLVL.

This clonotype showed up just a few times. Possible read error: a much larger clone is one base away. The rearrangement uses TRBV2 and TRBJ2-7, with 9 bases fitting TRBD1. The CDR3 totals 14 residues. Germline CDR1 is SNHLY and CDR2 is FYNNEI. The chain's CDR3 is CASKRTGATYEKYF. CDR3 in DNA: TGTGCCAGCAAGCGGACAGGGGCGACCTACGAGAAGTACTTC.

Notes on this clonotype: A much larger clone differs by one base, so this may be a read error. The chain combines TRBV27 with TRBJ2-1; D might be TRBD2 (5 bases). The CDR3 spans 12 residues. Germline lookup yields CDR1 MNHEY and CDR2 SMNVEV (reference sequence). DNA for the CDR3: TGTGCCAGCAGTCGCCGGAGTTGGGAGCTGTTCTTC. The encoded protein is CASSRRSWELFF.

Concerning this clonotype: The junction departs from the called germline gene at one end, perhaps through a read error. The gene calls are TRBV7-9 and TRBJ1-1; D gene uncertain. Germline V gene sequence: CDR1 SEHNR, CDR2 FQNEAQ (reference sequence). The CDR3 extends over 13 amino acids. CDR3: CAGSPTENTEAFF. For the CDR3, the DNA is TGTGCCGGCAGCCCAACAGAGAACACTGAAGCTTTCTTT. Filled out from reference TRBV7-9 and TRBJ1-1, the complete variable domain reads DTGVSQNPRHKITKRGQNVTFRCDPISEHNRLYWYRQTLGQGPEFLTYFQNEAQLEKSRLLSDRFSAERPKGSFSTLEIQRTEQGDSAMYLCAGSPTENTEAFFGQGTRLTVV.

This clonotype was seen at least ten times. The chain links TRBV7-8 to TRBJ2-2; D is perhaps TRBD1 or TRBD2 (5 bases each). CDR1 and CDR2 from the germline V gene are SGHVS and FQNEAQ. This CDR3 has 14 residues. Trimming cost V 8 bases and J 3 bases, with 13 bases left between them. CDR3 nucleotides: TGTGCCAGCTGGGACCTGAGGGACACCGGGGAGCTGTTTTTT. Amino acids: CASWDLRDTGELFF.

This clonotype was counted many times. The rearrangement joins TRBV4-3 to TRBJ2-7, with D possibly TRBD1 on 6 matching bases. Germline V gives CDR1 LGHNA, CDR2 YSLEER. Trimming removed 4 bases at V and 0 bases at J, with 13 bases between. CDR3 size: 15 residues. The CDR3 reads CASSPEGHYSYEQYF. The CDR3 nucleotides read TGCGCCAGCAGCCCCGAGGGACACTACTCCTACGAGCAGTACTTC.

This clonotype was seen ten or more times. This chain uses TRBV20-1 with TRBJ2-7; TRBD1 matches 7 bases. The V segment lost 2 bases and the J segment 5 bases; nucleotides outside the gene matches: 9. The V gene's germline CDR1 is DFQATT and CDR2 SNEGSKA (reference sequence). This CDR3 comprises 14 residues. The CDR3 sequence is CSARIGQGVHEQYF. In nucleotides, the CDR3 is TGCAGTGCTAGAATCGGGCAGGGGGTCCACGAGCAGTACTTC.

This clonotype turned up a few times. The chain's CDR3 is CASKGGAEKLFF. CDR3 coding DNA: TGTGCCAGCAAGGGGGGAGCTGAAAAACTGTTTTTT. V and J are TRBV6-2 or TRBV6-3 and TRBJ1-4; D is perhaps TRBD1 (6 bases). V was trimmed by 7 bases and J by 7 bases, leaving 10 bases between them. There are 12 residues in the CDR3. Germline V gene data show CDR1 as MNHEY and CDR2 as SVGEGT.